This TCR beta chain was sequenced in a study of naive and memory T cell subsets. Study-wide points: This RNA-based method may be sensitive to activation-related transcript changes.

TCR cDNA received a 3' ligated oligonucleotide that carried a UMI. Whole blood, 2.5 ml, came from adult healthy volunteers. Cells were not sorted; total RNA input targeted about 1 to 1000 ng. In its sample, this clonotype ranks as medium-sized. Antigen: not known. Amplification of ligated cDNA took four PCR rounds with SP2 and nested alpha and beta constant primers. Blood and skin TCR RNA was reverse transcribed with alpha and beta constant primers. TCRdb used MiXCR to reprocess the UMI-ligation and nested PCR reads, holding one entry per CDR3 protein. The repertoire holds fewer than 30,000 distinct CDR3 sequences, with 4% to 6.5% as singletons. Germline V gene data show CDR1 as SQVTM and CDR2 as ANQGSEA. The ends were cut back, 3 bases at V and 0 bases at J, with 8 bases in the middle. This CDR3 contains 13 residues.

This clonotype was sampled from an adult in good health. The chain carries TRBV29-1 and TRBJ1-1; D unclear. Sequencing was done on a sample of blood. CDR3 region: CSVERHMNTEAFF. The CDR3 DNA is TGCAGCGTTGAGCGACATATGAACACTGAAGCTTTCTTT.